What follows are 32 T cell receptor beta chains derived from one specimen sequenced in a study of blood T cell repertoires in COVID-19. Measured with immunoSEQ multiplex PCR; TCRdb has only the in-frame clones, and not every one. Of some 380,000 clones listed, roughly 86% were seen once; the top ten hold 1% to 1.5%. Sequencing input: PBMCs or T cells enriched from blood (not recorded which). Receptors originate from a young man who had recovered from COVID-19.

The rearrangement joins TRBV27 to TRBJ1-1; 8 bases agree with TRBD1. Germline-derived CDR1 and CDR2 are MNHEY and SMNVEV (reference sequence). This CDR3 is 15 amino acids long. V was pared by 7 bases and J by 4 bases, with 11 bases of the junction left unmatched. The CDR3 sequence: CASTNGQGAGTEAFF. The CDR3 DNA follows: TGTGCCAGCACCAATGGTCAGGGGGCTGGCACTGAAGCTTTCTTT.

This chain uses TRBV5-5 with TRBJ2-3; 10 bases agree with TRBD2. Trimming cost V 4 bases and J 1 base; bases outside gene matches: 12. The germline V gene has CDR1 SGHKS and CDR2 YYEKEE (reference sequence). CDR3 size: 18 residues. The CDR3 sequence is CASSRTSGRAGGTDTQYF. In DNA, the CDR3 is TGTGCCAGCAGCAGGACTAGCGGACGCGCGGGTGGCACAGATACGCAGTATTTT.

V usage is TRBV7-2 and J usage is TRBJ2-3; tentative D call: TRBD2 (5 bases). This CDR3 is 12 amino acids long. Germline values: CDR1 SGHTA, CDR2 FQGNSA. V lost 3 bases and J 7 bases, leaving 8 bases between the germline ends. The CDR3 DNA reads as TGTGCCAGCAGCTTCGACTATTATACGCAGTATTTT. It translates to CASSFDYYTQYF.

J is TRBJ2-7 and V is TRBV5-6; maybe TRBD1 (7 bases). Germline CDR1 and CDR2: SGHDT and YYEEEE. This CDR3 region has 14 residues. Deletions cut 0 bases from V and 5 bases from J, with 12 bases between. The CDR3 spells CASSLGGGGNEQYF. For the CDR3, the DNA is TGTGCCAGCAGCTTGGGAGGGGGCGGGAACGAGCAGTACTTC.

The J gene is TRBJ1-2, the V gene TRBV27; D not certain. This CDR3 has 13 residues. Germline-derived CDR1 and CDR2 are MNHEY and SMNVEV (reference sequence). V was cut by 2 bases and J by 4 bases, with 8 bases left in between. Here the CDR3 reads CASSLSDGYGYTF. The DNA for the CDR3 is TGTGCCAGCAGTTTAAGCGACGGCTATGGCTACACCTTC.

This chain links TRBV2 with TRBJ2-1; 10 positions agree with TRBD2. This CDR3 spans 15 amino acids. V lost 6 bases and J lost 7; bases outside the gene matches: 9. Germline V gives CDR1 SNHLY, CDR2 FYNNEI. CDR3 in DNA: TGTGCCAGCAGCCGAGCGGAGACTAGCGGGAATGAGCAGTTCTTC. It specifies CASSRAETSGNEQFF.

The rearrangement joins TRBV11-1 to TRBJ1-3; D uncertain. The CDR3 has 16 amino acids. The V and J ends lost 4 bases and 1 base respectively, with 14 bases between them. Germline V gives CDR1 SGHAT, CDR2 FQDESV (reference sequence). CDR3 DNA sequence: TGTGCCAGCAGCTCTCTCCCAGGCCCTTCTGGAAACACCATATATTTT. Its protein is CASSSLPGPSGNTIYF.

The rearrangement uses TRBV5-4 and TRBJ1-6; weak D call: TRBD1 (5 bases). CDR1 is SGHNT and CDR2 is YYREEE in the germline V gene (reference sequence). The CDR3 is 15 amino acids. Deletions cut 4 bases from V and 6 bases from J, with 14 bases between. The CDR3 sequence: CASSPGGGVNSPLHF. DNA for the CDR3: TGTGCCAGCAGCCCTGGCGGAGGGGTTAATTCACCCCTCCACTTT.

This chain uses TRBV5-8 with TRBJ1-3, with 7 bases aligning to TRBD1. The V and J ends lost 0 bases and 0 bases, in that order; junction bases with no gene match: 3. Germline CDR1 SGHTS, CDR2 YDEGEE. The CDR3 spans 16 residues. CDR3 protein: CASSLDSGGSGNTIYF. CDR3 coding DNA: TGTGCCAGCAGCTTGGACTCAGGGGGCTCTGGAAACACCATATATTTT.

V gene TRBV5-1 combines with J gene TRBJ1-1; 8 bases align to TRBD1. V trimming: 6 bases; J trimming: 1 base; junction bases outside the gene matches: 14. Germline V lookup: CDR1 SGHRS, CDR2 YFSETQ. This CDR3 has 17 amino acids. As DNA, the CDR3 is TGCGCCAGCATCGGTGGGACAGGACACATCGGGAACACTGAAGCTTTCTTT. Amino acid sequence: CASIGGTGHIGNTEAFF. Full variable domain (rest looked up from reference TRBV5-1 and TRBJ1-1): KAGVTQTPRYLIKTRGQQVTLSCSPISGHRSVSWYQQTPGQGLQFLFEYFSETQRNKGNFPGRFSGRQFSNSRSEMNVSTLELGDSALYLCASIGGTGHIGNTEAFFGQGTRLTVV.

The chain is built from TRBV14 and TRBJ2-7, with 8 bases aligning to TRBD1. CDR1 is SGHDN, CDR2 FVKESK, per germline. The CDR3 contains 14 residues. Losses at the gene ends were 1 base for V and 5 bases for J; bases not matched to a gene: 4. The CDR3 reads CASSQGGQDDEQYF. The DNA of the CDR3 is TGTGCCAGCAGCCAAGGGGGACAGGACGACGAGCAGTACTTC.

This chain uses TRBV13 with TRBJ2-3, with a tentative D call TRBD1 (6 bases). The CDR3 runs 15 residues. Germline V gene sequence: CDR1 PRHDT, CDR2 FYEKMQ (reference sequence). Deletions cut 4 bases from V and 2 bases from J, with 13 bases between. The CDR3: CASSSNRVVTDTQYF. DNA of the CDR3: TGTGCCAGCAGCTCCAACAGGGTTGTCACAGATACGCAGTATTTT.

This CDR3 is CASSESAGQASYGYTF. The CDR3 bases are TGCGCCAGCAGTGAGTCGGCGGGACAGGCATCCTATGGCTACACCTTC. The chain links TRBV10-1 to TRBJ1-2; TRBD1 aligns across 8 bases. This CDR3 region has 16 residues. The germline V gene has CDR1 WNHNN and CDR2 SYGVQD (reference sequence). The V gene end was trimmed by 0 bases and the J gene end by 4 bases; junction bases not matched to a gene: 7.

The chain combines TRBV6-5 with TRBJ2-3, with 9 bases identical to TRBD2. The CDR3 has 13 residues. V gave up 6 bases and J gave up 8 bases; unmatched junction bases: 6. The germline V gene has CDR1 MNHEY and CDR2 SVGAGI. The CDR3 is CASSGGGAGTQYF. The DNA for the CDR3 is TGTGCCAGCAGCGGCGGGGGGGCCGGTACGCAGTATTTT.

The V and J genes are TRBV4-2 and TRBJ2-3, with D perhaps TRBD1 (6 bases). The length of the CDR3 is 17 residues. Germline values: CDR1 LGHNA, CDR2 YNFKEQ. V was pared by 4 bases and J by 4 bases, with 21 bases between. The CDR3 protein is CASSPIDLDRSADTQYF. The CDR3, as DNA: TGTGCCAGCAGCCCAATAGACCTCGACAGGAGCGCAGATACGCAGTATTTT.

This chain connects TRBV18 to TRBJ1-3; D is undetermined. CDR1 is KGHSH and CDR2 is LQKENI in the germline V gene. Between the trimmed V and J ends, which lost 3 bases and 8 bases, there was a span of 11 bases. This CDR3 contains 13 residues. CDR3 region: CASSPRTRDTIYF. DNA for the CDR3: TGTGCCAGCTCACCGCGGACTAGGGACACCATATATTTT.

The chain joins TRBV3-1 (or the pseudogene TRBV3-2) to TRBJ1-1, with 7 bases aligning to TRBD1. V gave up 4 bases and J gave up 1 base; unmatched junction bases: 6. This CDR3 is 15 amino acids long. Looked up from germline, CDR1 is LGHDT and CDR2 is YNNKEL (reference sequence). The CDR3 DNA is TGTGCCAGCAGCCCAAGACAGGGTGGGAACACTGAAGCTTTCTTT. The encoded protein is CASSPRQGGNTEAFF.

This chain links TRBV4-2 with TRBJ2-1; TRBD2 aligns across 7 bases. V was clipped by 0 bases and J by 0 bases; unmatched bases: 11. The CDR3 totals 19 residues. The germline gives CDR1 LGHNA, CDR2 YNFKEQ. The CDR3 here is CASSQDSGLVVSSYNEQFF. As DNA, the CDR3 is TGTGCCAGCAGCCAAGATTCCGGACTAGTTGTGAGCTCCTACAATGAGCAGTTCTTC.

This chain links TRBV5-1 with TRBJ1-6, with D possibly matching TRBD1 (6 bases). The CDR3 length is 16 residues. V was clipped by 0 bases and J by 3 bases, with 10 bases between them. CDR1 SGHRS and CDR2 YFSETQ come from the germline V gene. The CDR3 nucleotides are TGCGCCAGCAGCTTGGCCTCAGGGGACTATAATTCACCCCTCCACTTT. It encodes CASSLASGDYNSPLHF.

The rearrangement links TRBV21-1 to TRBJ2-5; the tabulated D call, TRBD1, remains unverified against the DNA. TRBV21-1 has pseudogene status. The CDR3 loop spans 15 amino acids. In DNA, the CDR3 is TGTGCCAGCAGCAAAGCGGGACAGGGGAACGAGACCCAGTACTTC. This gives the protein CASSKAGQGNETQYF.

The chain joins TRBV11-2 to TRBJ2-4; possibly TRBD2 for D (6 bases). The CDR3 has 15 amino acids. Germline CDR1 SGHAT, CDR2 FQNNGV. V gave up 5 bases and J gave up 5 bases, with 16 bases separating them. The CDR3 spells CASSRTGVVENIQYF. CDR3 DNA: TGTGCCAGCAGCCGGACGGGGGTAGTCGAAAACATTCAGTACTTC.

The rearrangement joins TRBV29-1 to TRBJ1-1, with D tentatively TRBD1 (5 bases). This CDR3 is 13 amino acids long. Looked up from germline, CDR1 is SQVTM and CDR2 is ANQGSEA. Trimming pared 6 bases from V and 0 bases from J, leaving 11 bases between. The CDR3 reads CSVLRVMNTEAFF. In nucleotides, the CDR3 is TGCAGCGTCCTCAGGGTCATGAACACTGAAGCTTTCTTT.

V usage is TRBV7-2 and J usage is TRBJ2-3; TRBD2 matches at 9 bases. Germline V gene sequence: CDR1 SGHTA, CDR2 FQGNSA. J gave up 3 bases and V 3 bases, and 4 bases lay outside the gene matches. The CDR3 contains 15 residues. CDR3 protein: CASSFYSGGTDTQYF. DNA for the CDR3: TGTGCCAGCAGCTTTTATAGCGGGGGAACAGATACGCAGTATTTT.

This clone was seen a few times. The V gene is TRBV27, the J gene TRBJ1-3, with D perhaps TRBD1 (5 bases). This CDR3 comprises 13 residues. V shed 5 bases and J shed 2 bases, with 7 bases lying between them. Germline V gene sequence: CDR1 MNHEY, CDR2 SMNVEV (reference sequence). The chain's CDR3 is CASSGGAGNTIYF. CDR3 in DNA: TGTGCCAGCAGTGGGGGGGCTGGAAACACCATATATTTT.

The rearrangement joins TRBV7-3 to TRBJ2-3, with a tentative D call TRBD2 (6 bases). With 5 bases removed from V and 0 bases from J, the gap between germline ends came to 18 bases. From germline, CDR1 is SGHTA and CDR2 FQGTGA. This CDR3 spans 17 amino acids. The CDR3 loop is CASSPRNGRSSTDTQYF. The CDR3 DNA reads TGTGCCAGCAGCCCCCGGAATGGGAGGAGTAGCACAGATACGCAGTATTTT.

This clone was seen a single time. The rearrangement links TRBV19 to TRBJ2-5, with D maybe TRBD1 (6 bases). CDR1 and CDR2 (germline): LNHDA, SQIVND (reference sequence). Deletions cut 3 bases from V and 3 bases from J, with 8 bases between. The CDR3 covers 13 residues. CDR3 sequence reads: CASSINREETQYF. For the CDR3, the DNA is TGTGCCAGTAGTATTAACAGGGAAGAGACCCAGTACTTC.

The chain is built from TRBV10-3 and TRBJ1-1, with 9 bases matching TRBD1. Per the germline V gene, CDR1 is ENHRY and CDR2 is SYGVKD. The V and J ends lost 5 bases and 1 base, in that order; junction bases with no gene match: 5. This CDR3 has 15 residues. CDR3 coding DNA: TGTGCCATCAGTTCCGGGACAGGGACGAACACTGAAGCTTTCTTT. As protein: CAISSGTGTNTEAFF.

This chain uses TRBV15 with TRBJ2-1; 11 bases match TRBD2. The CDR3 runs to 13 residues. V trimming: 5 bases; J trimming: 14 bases; junction bases outside the gene matches: 8. CDR1 and CDR2 from the germline V gene are LNHNV and YYDKDF (reference sequence). CDR3 protein: CATSLNSGGAKFF. The CDR3 DNA sequence: TGTGCCACCAGCCTCAATAGCGGGGGGGCGAAGTTCTTC.

This chain connects TRBV24-1 to TRBJ1-5, with 9 bases aligning to TRBD1. Germline V lookup: CDR1 KGHDR, CDR2 SFDVKD. This CDR3 contains 17 residues. The V segment lost 0 bases and the J segment 2 bases; nucleotides outside the gene matches: 4. The CDR3 region is CATSDLLRTGGNQPQHF. Here the CDR3 DNA reads TGTGCCACCAGTGATTTGCTAAGGACAGGGGGCAATCAGCCCCAGCATTTT.

V and J are TRBV27 and TRBJ1-2, with D possibly matching TRBD1 (6 bases). Germline-derived CDR1 and CDR2 are MNHEY and SMNVEV (reference sequence). Trimming removed 6 bases at V and 0 bases at J, with 14 bases between. CDR3 size: 15 residues. The CDR3 protein is CASRVQGDSNYGYTF. In DNA, the CDR3 is TGTGCCAGCAGAGTACAGGGCGATTCTAACTATGGCTACACCTTC.

The rearrangement uses TRBV7-9 and TRBJ2-7; tentative D call: TRBD2 (5 bases). The CDR3 totals 15 residues. Germline V gives CDR1 SEHNR, CDR2 FQNEAQ (reference sequence). V lost 1 base and J lost 0, with 10 bases in between. CDR3: CASSLVAGPSYEQYF. As DNA, the CDR3 is TGTGCCAGCAGCTTAGTGGCGGGCCCCTCCTACGAGCAGTACTTC.

The gene calls are TRBV29-1 and TRBJ2-7; D may be TRBD1 (6 bases). The germline V gene encodes CDR1 SQVTM and CDR2 ANQGSEA. The CDR3 is made up of 13 amino acids. V gave up 4 bases and J gave up 5 bases, with 15 bases separating them. CDR3 in DNA: TGCAGCGTTGTCACCCAGGGGTCCCACGAGCAGTACTTC. Translation gives CSVVTQGSHEQYF.